The T cell receptor (beta chain) under discussion was sequenced for a study of blood T cell repertoires in COVID-19. Study overall: Acute-phase and convalescent COVID-19 samples originated in the United States, Italy and Spain.

Those enrolled in Seattle joined during active infection and were followed longitudinally afterward. The CDR3 spans 15 residues. Germline values: CDR1 MNHEY, CDR2 SVGAGI. The J segment lost 8 bases and the V segment lost 5 bases, leaving 8 bases of the junction unmatched. Authors' data handling: Amplification from reference gene primers served as the basis for estimated nucleated cell counts. This table comes from immunoSEQ multiplex PCR, and its TCRdb copy is limited to in-frame clones, with some not included. For V, J and clone size, that table is used; D and trimming come from the DNA. The table shows around 300,000 clones, with about 88% occurring only once.

This clonotype originated in a woman in her sixties or seventies with COVID-19, enrolled during active disease. The gene calls are TRBV6-5 and TRBJ2-1, with 11 bases identical to TRBD1. Sequenced input: peripheral blood. CDR3 nucleotide sequence: TGTGCCAGCAGTACCCAAGGGACAGGGGGACATGAGCAGTTCTTC. Residues: CASSTQGTGGHEQFF.